The clone carrying this T cell receptor (beta chain) was recorded at least ten times. Antigen: not known. The CDR3 has 13 amino acids. CDR1 and CDR2 from the germline V gene are SQVTM and ANQGSEA. The V gene lost 4 bases and the J gene lost 0 bases, with 9 bases spanning the gap. A J-beta primer mix and a sample-barcoded 5' primer were used in a second PCR of roughly 6 to 12 cycles. TCRdb reprocessed the 5' RACE reads via MiXCR and lists one record per CDR3 protein. This sample has roughly 1.5 million distinct CDR3 sequences, with 35% to 45% found just once. These data belong to a study of blood T cells in healthy people across ages. Whole-study context: About one barcoded beta molecule per two T cells was the capture yield of template switching. Study-wide results and caveats: Long-lived donors had more naive CD4+ cells and higher diversity than aged donors.

Per individual sample, total RNA of at least 6 micrograms was extracted. The genes are TRBV29-1 and TRBJ1-1; unclear D gene. The receptor comes from a woman between 18 and 30 years old in good health. The sequenced material came from blood. CDR3 coding DNA: TGCAGCGTTGCTCGCCGCATGAACACTGAAGCTTTCTTT. Residues: CSVARRMNTEAFF.